Listed below are T cell receptor beta chains from one sample, sequenced in a study of early T cells in non-severe SARS-CoV-2 infection. TCRdb recomputed calls from the 5' RACE reads with MiXCR, one row per CDR3 protein. Here the sample spans some 66,000 distinct CDR3 sequences, less than 9.5% being singletons. The specimen sequenced was whole blood. Receptors originate from an adult who was a healthcare worker with PCR-confirmed SARS-CoV-2 infection or an uninfected control (not recorded which). CDR3s include the opening cysteine and the closing phenylalanine or tryptophan. D genes are given only for firm matches. Only part of the rows carry a size: once, few, many, or a class if the clone is expanded.

D,size,V,J,DNA,CDR3
TRBD2,-,TRBV7-2,TRBJ2-5,TGTGCCAGCAGCTCCGCTAGCGGCCAAGAGACCCAGTACTTC,CASSSASGQETQYF
TRBD2,few,TRBV19,TRBJ2-1,TGTGCCAGTAGTATCCACGGGACTAGCGGTTACAATGAGCAGTTCTTC,CASSIHGTSGYNEQFF
-,-,TRBV12-3/TRBV12-4,TRBJ2-5,TGTGCCAGCAGTACTTTAGCGCACCAAGAGACCCAGTACTTC,CASSTLAHQETQYF
-,many,TRBV29-1,TRBJ1-2,TGCAGCGTTGAAGGCCTGGAGGGTGACTATGGCTACACCTTC,CSVEGLEGDYGYTF
-,-,TRBV19,TRBJ2-7,TGTGCCAGTAGTCCTCCCTTGTCTCGTATGGGCGAGCAGTACTTC,CASSPPLSRMGEQYF
-,many,TRBV12-3/TRBV12-4,TRBJ2-3,TGTGCCAGCAGTGGGGGGACTTTGGATACGCAGTATTTT,CASSGGTLDTQYF
TRBD2,-,TRBV5-6,TRBJ2-3,TGTGCCAGCAGCGCGCTTAGCGGGAGCACAGATACGCAGTATTTT,CASSALSGSTDTQYF
TRBD1,-,TRBV28,TRBJ1-6,TGTGCCAGCAGCGGGGTTGGGACAGAATATAATTCACCCCTCCACTTT,CASSGVGTEYNSPLHF
-,few,TRBV10-3,TRBJ2-7,TGTGCCATCAGAGGCGAAGGGGCCCACGAGCAGTACTTC,CAIRGEGAHEQYF
TRBD1,few,TRBV7-2,TRBJ2-3,TGTGCCAGCAGTCATGGACAGGGGTGGACAGATACGCAGTATTTT,CASSHGQGWTDTQYF
TRBD2,few,TRBV2,TRBJ2-7,TGTGCCAGCAGTGCAACTAGCGGGGGTTACGAGCAGTACTTC,CASSATSGGYEQYF
-,medium-sized,TRBV20-1,TRBJ1-2,TGCAGTGCTAGAGATGGGACTATGGGGCCAAACTATGGCTACACCTTC,CSARDGTMGPNYGYTF
TRBD2,few,TRBV28,TRBJ2-1,TGTGCCGGAGGGACTAGCAATGTCGATGAGCAGTTCTTC,CAGGTSNVDEQFF
-,few,TRBV5-1,TRBJ2-2,TGCGCCAGCAGCTTGGGGCTAGCCACCGGGGAGCTGTTTTTT,CASSLGLATGELFF
-,many,TRBV2,TRBJ2-1,TGTGCCAGCAGTGAATACAATGAGCAGTTCTTC,CASSEYNEQFF
TRBD1,few,TRBV7-8,TRBJ1-2,TGTGCCAGCAGCTTAACCCCAGGGGGCTATGGCTACACCTTC,CASSLTPGGYGYTF
-,few,TRBV12-3/TRBV12-4,TRBJ2-1,TGTGCCAGCAGTCAGGACTTTTGGGAGCAGTTCTTC,CASSQDFWEQFF
TRBD2,many,TRBV2,TRBJ2-1,TGTGCCAGCACCCCGGGACTAGCGGTGAGAAATGAGCAGTTCTTC,CASTPGLAVRNEQFF
TRBD2,-,TRBV6-2/TRBV6-3,TRBJ2-1,TGTGCCAGCAGTTCCGGACTAGCGGGAGGTTTAGATGAGCAGTTCTTC,CASSSGLAGGLDEQFF
-,few,TRBV12-3/TRBV12-4,TRBJ1-5,TGTGCCAGCAGTTTAGGGGGGGCTGATCAGCCCCAGCATTTT,CASSLGGADQPQHF
TRBD2,many,TRBV7-9,TRBJ2-6,TGTGCCAGCAGCCCCCGCGGGGGGGGAGCCTCCTCTGGGGCCAACGTCCTGACTTTC,CASSPRGGGASSGANVLTF
-,-,TRBV5-1,TRBJ2-7,TGCGCCAGCAGCTTGGAGAGGGAGCAGTACTTC,CASSLEREQYF
-,-,TRBV7-2,TRBJ2-5,TGTGCCAGCAGCTTAGCGCGTCCAGAGACCCAGTACTTC,CASSLARPETQYF
-,-,TRBV28,TRBJ2-3,TGTGCCAGCAGTTTGCCCATTAGGGATACGCGGTATTTT,CASSLPIRDTRYF
TRBD1,many,TRBV6-6,TRBJ2-7,TGTGCCAGCAGCCCGACAGGGAGCTACGAGCAGTACTTC,CASSPTGSYEQYF
-,-,TRBV21-1,TRBJ1-2,TGTGCCAGCAGCGGGGGCCTAAGAGATGGCTACACCTTC,CASSGGLRDGYTF
-,-,TRBV20-1,TRBJ2-5,TGCAGTGCTCGAATCAGGGCCCTCCAAGAGACCCAGTACTTC,CSARIRALQETQYF
TRBD1,-,TRBV30,TRBJ2-4,TGTGCCTGGAGTCTAGGGGGCCCCCTGTACTTC,CAWSLGGPLYF
-,-,TRBV5-1,TRBJ2-3,TGCGCCAGCAGCTTGATAACGGGAACCACAGATACGCAGTATTTT,CASSLITGTTDTQYF
-,few,TRBV5-1,TRBJ2-7,TGCGCCAGCAGCGCTGAGGTCTCCTACGAGCAGTACTTC,CASSAEVSYEQYF
-,many,TRBV19,TRBJ1-5,TGTGCCAGTAGTATTACCTATAGCAATCAGCCCCAGCATTTT,CASSITYSNQPQHF
TRBD2,many,TRBV20-1,TRBJ2-6,TGCAGTGTCACCGGACTAGCGGTCTCTGGGGCCAACGTCCTGACTTTC,CSVTGLAVSGANVLTF
-,few,TRBV10-3,TRBJ2-6,TGTGCCATCAGTGGACAGTACGACAGCTCTGGGGCCAACGTCCTGACTTTC,CAISGQYDSSGANVLTF
-,few,TRBV3-1,TRBJ2-7,TGTGCCAGCAGCCAAGTCACAACAGCTTACGAGCAGTACTTC,CASSQVTTAYEQYF
TRBD1,few,TRBV7-3,TRBJ2-3,TGTGCCAGCAGCGCCTACGGACAGGGCGAAGATACGCAGTATTTT,CASSAYGQGEDTQYF
-,many,TRBV27,TRBJ1-1,TGTGCCAGCAGTTTTGGACAGAACACTGAAGCTTTCTTT,CASSFGQNTEAFF
TRBD1,-,TRBV7-6,TRBJ1-1,TGTGCCAGCAGCCAGCAACAGGGGGCCAGAACTGAAGCTTTCTTT,CASSQQQGARTEAFF
-,-,TRBV5-1,TRBJ2-1,TGCGCCAGCAGCTTGGATCTACGGGGTCTCTCAAGCGATGAGCAGTTCTTC,CASSLDLRGLSSDEQFF
TRBD2,many,TRBV6-1,TRBJ2-1,TGTGCCAGCAGTGCTGCCGGGAGGGAACACAATGAGCAGTTCTTC,CASSAAGREHNEQFF
TRBD2,many,TRBV7-2,TRBJ2-7,TGTGCCAGCAGCTTGGCCGGGACTAGCCCCTACGAGCAGTACTTC,CASSLAGTSPYEQYF
TRBD1,many,TRBV4-2,TRBJ1-3,TGTGCCAGCAGCCAGGACAGGGGTAAGGCTGGAAACACCATATATTTT,CASSQDRGKAGNTIYF
-,medium-sized,TRBV11-2,TRBJ2-5,TGTGCCAGCAGCTTAGGTGGTGGAAGCAATCAAGAGACCCAGTACTTC,CASSLGGGSNQETQYF
-,-,TRBV6-1,TRBJ2-3,TGTGCCAGCAGTGAATACGGCGCAGATACGCAGTATTTT,CASSEYGADTQYF
TRBD2,many,TRBV20-1,TRBJ2-5,TGCAGTGCGGTCCCATACAGACTAGCGGGAAGGCAAGAGACCCAGTACTTC,CSAVPYRLAGRQETQYF
-,-,TRBV29-1,TRBJ2-7,TGCAGCGTTGGTTGGGGGGTCTACGAGCAGTACTTC,CSVGWGVYEQYF
-,many,TRBV15,TRBJ2-7,TGTGCCACCAGCAGAGAGGCAGGGCAGAGCTCCTACGAGCAGTACTTC,CATSREAGQSSYEQYF
-,-,TRBV7-3,TRBJ2-3,TGTGCCAGCAGCTCAAAGGGGGTACGCACAGATACGCAGTATTTT,CASSSKGVRTDTQYF
TRBD2,many,TRBV7-8,TRBJ2-7,TGTGCCAGCAGCCCCTGGGGGAGGGTAAGAGAGCAGTACTTC,CASSPWGRVREQYF
-,few,TRBV7-3,TRBJ2-1,TGTGCCAGCAGCTTAAGACGGTGGGGGAATGAGCAGTTCTTC,CASSLRRWGNEQFF
-,-,TRBV7-3,TRBJ2-5,TGTGCCAGCAGCCCGGGAGTTCAAGAGACCCAGTACTTC,CASSPGVQETQYF
-,few,TRBV7-9,TRBJ2-5,TGTGCCAGCAGCTCCCGAGGGCCCAAAGAGACCCAGTACTTC,CASSSRGPKETQYF
-,many,TRBV7-2,TRBJ2-5,TGTGCCAGCCGCCGACGGGCGTTGGCGCCTCAAGAGACCCAGTACTTC,CASRRRALAPQETQYF